This TCR beta chain was observed in a study of T cell changes during pregnancy in multiple sclerosis. Profiling relied on immunoSEQ multiplex PCR, and the TCRdb table lists in-frame clones only, not all of them. This repertoire shows under 35,000 clones, about 89% found once; its top ten account for 8%. This CDR3 has 16 residues. The V and J ends lost 0 bases and 3 bases, in that order; junction bases with no gene match: 6. From germline, CDR1 is MNHEY and CDR2 SMNVEV (reference sequence). The material was CD8+ T cells from peripheral blood mononuclear cells, obtained before pregnancy. The receptor was isolated from a female donor with multiple sclerosis, enrolled in a pregnancy study. The chain joins TRBV27 to TRBJ2-5, with TRBD2 matching over 8 bases. CDR3 in DNA: TGTGCCAGCAGTTTATCTCCTGGGACTAGTAAAGAGACCCAGTACTTC. Protein: CASSLSPGTSKETQYF.